What follows are 14 T cell receptor beta chains derived from one specimen sequenced in a study of blood T cell repertoires in COVID-19. Method: immunoSEQ multiplex PCR; TCRdb's copy keeps in-frame clones and lacks some. The sample shows 190,000 or so clones, about 87% of them seen only once. Sequencing was carried out using peripheral blood. These receptors were collected from a woman in her 30s with acute or convalescent COVID-19.

The chain joins TRBV11-2 to TRBJ1-2; D is unresolved. This CDR3 is 12 amino acids long. Trimming removed 3 bases at V and 3 bases at J, with 5 bases between. The germline V gene has CDR1 SGHAT and CDR2 FQNNGV. Here the CDR3 reads CASSLADYGYTF. The DNA of the CDR3 is TGTGCCAGCAGCTTGGCCGACTATGGCTACACCTTC.

V gene TRBV5-1 combines with J gene TRBJ1-4, with 10 bases aligning to TRBD1. CDR3 length: 15 residues. CDR1 and CDR2 from the germline V gene are SGHRS and YFSETQ. V lost 7 bases to trimming and J lost 7 bases; unmatched junction nucleotides: 10. CDR3 in DNA: TGCGCCAGCTCTATTTCGGGACAGGGGACTGAAAAACTGTTTTTT. This gives the protein CASSISGQGTEKLFF.

The chain links TRBV5-1 to TRBJ2-5; possibly TRBD1 for D (6 bases). The germline V and J ends were trimmed by 4 bases and 4 bases, with 14 bases remaining between them. The CDR3 contains 14 residues. Germline V lookup: CDR1 SGHRS, CDR2 YFSETQ. CDR3 sequence: CASSPELGGETQYF. DNA for the CDR3: TGCGCCAGCAGCCCAGAACTAGGGGGAGAGACCCAGTACTTC.

This sequence joins TRBV30 and TRBJ2-3; D possibly corresponds to TRBD2 (6 bases). The ends were cut back, 3 bases at V and 5 bases at J, with 9 bases in the middle. The CDR3 contains 12 residues. Germline-derived CDR1 and CDR2 are GTSNPN and SVGIG (reference sequence). The CDR3: CAWSPGGDTQYF. For the CDR3, the DNA is TGTGCCTGGAGCCCCGGGGGAGATACGCAGTATTTT.

This clone has only one observation. The chain carries TRBV28 and TRBJ2-5, with 9 bases fitting TRBD2. Germline V gene sequence: CDR1 MDHEN, CDR2 SYDVKM. The CDR3 totals 15 residues. Trimming cost V 8 bases and J 4 bases; bases outside gene matches: 11. The CDR3 DNA follows: TGTGCCAGCCCCCCGGCGGGAGGGCCGGGAGAGACCCAGTACTTC. Translation gives CASPPAGGPGETQYF.

The rearrangement uses TRBV6-8 and TRBJ2-3; a weak D match, TRBD2 (5 bases). V was trimmed by 2 bases and J by 3 bases, leaving 12 bases between them. CDR1 MNHGY and CDR2 SAAAGT come from the germline V gene. The CDR3 extends over 15 amino acids. Here the CDR3 DNA reads TGTGCCAGCAGTTACGACCGGGGAGTAACAGATACGCAGTATTTT. Its protein is CASSYDRGVTDTQYF.

This clone was observed a handful of times. The chain couples TRBV6-1 to TRBJ1-2; TRBD1 matches 8 bases. Trimming at V came to 3 bases and at J to 7 bases, leaving 4 bases not matched to a gene. The germline gives CDR1 MNHNS, CDR2 SASEGT. The CDR3 consists of 13 residues. CDR3 region: CASSDGQGSGYTF. CDR3 nucleotides: TGTGCCAGCAGTGACGGACAGGGCAGTGGCTACACCTTC.

The V gene is TRBV28, the J gene TRBJ2-7; unclear D gene. V was cut by 9 bases and J by 6 bases, with 12 bases left in between. Germline values: CDR1 MDHEN, CDR2 SYDVKM. The CDR3 runs 11 residues. CDR3 residues: CASKHTFEQYF. In DNA form, the CDR3 reads TGTGCCAGTAAACACACGTTCGAGCAGTACTTC.

The chain couples TRBV12-3 or TRBV12-4 to TRBJ2-3; D is undetermined. Trimming shortened V by 4 bases and J by 9 bases, and 8 bases separated the two germline ends. The CDR3 has 11 residues. The CDR3 DNA is TGTGCCAGCAGTTCCCGAGCAACGCAGTATTTT. This codes for CASSSRATQYF.

The chain is built from TRBV6-5 and TRBJ2-2; D gene ambiguous. The CDR3 is made up of 14 amino acids. The germline V gene encodes CDR1 MNHEY and CDR2 SVGAGI. V lost 2 bases and J lost 6, with 10 bases in between. The CDR3 spells CASSYLPVAGELFF. CDR3 coding DNA: TGTGCCAGCAGTTACCTCCCCGTCGCCGGGGAGCTGTTTTTT.

Comments on this clone: Other DNA sequences in the sample encode the same CDR3. The chain couples TRBV5-4 to TRBJ2-3, with 8 bases aligning to TRBD2. J gave up 3 bases and V 2 bases, and 2 bases lay outside the gene matches. Germline loops: CDR1 SGHNT, CDR2 YYREEE (reference sequence). The CDR3 extends over 14 amino acids. CDR3 sequence reads: CASSFAGGTDTQYF. CDR3 DNA: TGTGCCAGCAGCTTCGCGGGGGGAACAGATACGCAGTATTTT.

The chain uses TRBV11-2 and TRBJ2-1; TRBD2 is a possible D gene (5 bases). V was clipped by 6 bases and J by 8 bases, with 11 bases between them. This CDR3 has 12 amino acids. Germline CDR1 is SGHAT and CDR2 is FQNNGV. In nucleotides, the CDR3 is TGTGCCAGCAGGACGGGGTCCGATGAGCAGTTCTTC. Amino acid sequence: CASRTGSDEQFF. Looking up the rest from reference TRBV11-2 and TRBJ2-1 gives the full variable domain: EAGVAQSPRYKIIEKRQSVAFWCNPISGHATLYWYQQILGQGPKLLIQFQNNGVVDDSQLPKDRFSAERLKGVDSTLKIQPAKLEDSAVYLCASRTGSDEQFFGPGTRLTVL.

The CDR3 DNA reads as TGTGCCAGCAGTTATAACAGAGTAGAGACCCAGTACTTC. Translating it yields CASSYNRVETQYF. This sequence joins TRBV6-6 and TRBJ2-5; D remains unclear. This CDR3 has 13 amino acids. Trimming cost V 3 bases and J 4 bases, with 9 bases left between them. The V gene's germline CDR1 is MNHNY and CDR2 SVGAGI (reference sequence).

CDR3: CASSQVSSGANVLTF. The CDR3 DNA reads TGCGCCAGCAGCCAAGTTAGCTCTGGGGCCAACGTCCTGACTTTC. The genes are TRBV4-1 and TRBJ2-6; D not resolved. The germline CDR1 and CDR2 sequences are MGHRA and YSYEKL. V was cut by 1 base and J by 0 bases, with 4 bases left in between. The CDR3 is made up of 15 amino acids.